This entry features one TCR beta chain sequence. The antigen remains unidentified. Measured with immunoSEQ multiplex PCR; TCRdb has only the in-frame clones, and not every one. The sample has over a million clones, approximately 98.5% seen once. This record belongs to a study of shared clonotypes between healthy human individuals. Regarding the study as a whole: The study found lower generation probabilities in non-shared clonotypes than in those shared by all four donors.

Both subsets, CD45RA+ naive and CD45RA-negative memory, were split from the CD4+ cells. V dropped 0 bases and J dropped 1 base, with 7 bases sitting between them. This CDR3 is built from 14 residues. Germline V CDR1 and CDR2: SGHNT, YYREEE (reference sequence). The sequencing sample was made of naive CD4+ T cells sorted from blood. Documented subset: CD45RA+ positively selected. The chain uses TRBV5-4 and TRBJ2-5; D remains unclear. The TCR sequence derives from a man in his thirties or forties in good health. CDR3 sequence (DNA): TGTGCCAGCAGCTTGGAGGCCGCCCAAGAGACCCAGTACTTC. Its protein is CASSLEAAQETQYF.